This T cell receptor beta chain stems from a study of somatic mutations in cytotoxic T cells in rheumatoid arthritis. Across the whole study: Among the T-cell populations stained with V beta antibodies, some were separated by flow sorting at nearly 100% purity, including V beta1+ cells whose TCRB was sequenced. Study results and limitations: Rheumatoid arthritis patients showed slight TRBV07 underrepresentation, and this was not adjusted for multiple comparisons.

The assay was immunoSEQ multiplex PCR, and TCRdb's table has in-frame clones only and misses some. Among 15,000 to 20,000 clones listed, approximately 82% were seen once. Trimming took 5 bases from V and 6 from J, leaving 14 bases between them. Germline assignment: CDR1 SGHVS and CDR2 FNYEAQ. The CDR3 is 14 residues long. On this clone: The antigen is undetermined.

Once isolated by positive magnetic bead selection, the CD4+ and CD8+ cells had their purity checked by flow cytometry. Sample: CD8+ T cells sorted from blood. This TCR came from an adult with rheumatoid arthritis. The V gene is TRBV7-6, the J gene TRBJ2-1; D might be TRBD1 (6 bases). The CDR3 nucleotides are TGTGCCAGCAGCCGATCCGGACAGCGCAATGAGCAGTTCTTC. This encodes CASSRSGQRNEQFF.